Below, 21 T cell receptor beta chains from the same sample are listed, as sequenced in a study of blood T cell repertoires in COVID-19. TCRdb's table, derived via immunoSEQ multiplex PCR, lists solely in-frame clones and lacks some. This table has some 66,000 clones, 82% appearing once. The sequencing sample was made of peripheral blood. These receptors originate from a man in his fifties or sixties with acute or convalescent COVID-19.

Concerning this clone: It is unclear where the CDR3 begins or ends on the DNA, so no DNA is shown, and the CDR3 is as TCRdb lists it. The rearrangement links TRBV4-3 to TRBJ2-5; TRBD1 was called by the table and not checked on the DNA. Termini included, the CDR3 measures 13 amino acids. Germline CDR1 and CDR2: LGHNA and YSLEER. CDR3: CASSQVGQGARYF.

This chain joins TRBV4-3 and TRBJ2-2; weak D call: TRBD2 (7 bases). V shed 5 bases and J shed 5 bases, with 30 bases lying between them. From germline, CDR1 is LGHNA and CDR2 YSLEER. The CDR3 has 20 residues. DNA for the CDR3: TGCGCCAGCAGCTCCGCACCGGTTGTGAGGGGGGGCCTTGGGACCGGGGAGCTGTTTTTT. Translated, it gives CASSSAPVVRGGLGTGELFF.

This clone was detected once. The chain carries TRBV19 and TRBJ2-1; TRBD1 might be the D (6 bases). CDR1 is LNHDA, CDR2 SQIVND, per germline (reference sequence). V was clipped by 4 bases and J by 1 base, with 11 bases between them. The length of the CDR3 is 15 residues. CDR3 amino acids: CASSTQQGSYNEQFF. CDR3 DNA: TGTGCCAGTAGTACCCAACAGGGATCCTACAATGAGCAGTTCTTC. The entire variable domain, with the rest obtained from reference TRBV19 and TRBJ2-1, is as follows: DGGITQSPKYLFRKEGQNVTLSCEQNLNHDAMYWYRQDPGQGLRLIYYSQIVNDFQKGDIAEGYSVSREKKESFPLTVTSAQKNPTAFYLCASSTQQGSYNEQFFGPGTRLTVL.

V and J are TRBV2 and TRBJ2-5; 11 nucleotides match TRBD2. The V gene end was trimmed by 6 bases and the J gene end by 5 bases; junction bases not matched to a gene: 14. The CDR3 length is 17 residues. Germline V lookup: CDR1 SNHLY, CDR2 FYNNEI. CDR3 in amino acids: CASSPGGLAGGWETQYF. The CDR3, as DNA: TGTGCCAGCAGCCCGGGAGGGCTAGCGGGGGGTTGGGAGACCCAGTACTTC.

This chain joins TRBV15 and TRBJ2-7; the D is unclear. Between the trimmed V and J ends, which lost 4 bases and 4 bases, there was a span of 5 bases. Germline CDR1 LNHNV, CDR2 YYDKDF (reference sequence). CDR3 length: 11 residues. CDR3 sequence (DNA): TGTGCCACCAGCACCGGGTACGAGCAGTACTTC. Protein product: CATSTGYEQYF.

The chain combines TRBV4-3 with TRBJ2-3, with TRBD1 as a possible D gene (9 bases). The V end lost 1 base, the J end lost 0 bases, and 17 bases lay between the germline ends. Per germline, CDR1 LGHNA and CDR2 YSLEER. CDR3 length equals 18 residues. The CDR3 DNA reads TGCGCCAGCAGCCAAGCGGGGGGGACAGGGTTGAGCACAGATACGCAGTATTTT. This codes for CASSQAGGTGLSTDTQYF.

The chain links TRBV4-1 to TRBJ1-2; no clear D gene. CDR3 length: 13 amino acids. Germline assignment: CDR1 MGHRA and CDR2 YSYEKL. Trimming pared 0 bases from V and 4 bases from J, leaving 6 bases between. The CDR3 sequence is CASSQEAGYGYTF. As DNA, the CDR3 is TGCGCCAGCAGCCAAGAGGCAGGCTATGGCTACACCTTC.

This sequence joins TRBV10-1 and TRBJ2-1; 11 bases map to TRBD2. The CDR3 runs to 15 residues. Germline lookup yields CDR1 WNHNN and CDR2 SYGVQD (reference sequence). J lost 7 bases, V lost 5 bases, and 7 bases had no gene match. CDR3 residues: CASSRLAGGGNEQFF. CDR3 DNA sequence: TGCGCCAGCAGTAGGCTAGCGGGGGGTGGAAATGAGCAGTTCTTC.

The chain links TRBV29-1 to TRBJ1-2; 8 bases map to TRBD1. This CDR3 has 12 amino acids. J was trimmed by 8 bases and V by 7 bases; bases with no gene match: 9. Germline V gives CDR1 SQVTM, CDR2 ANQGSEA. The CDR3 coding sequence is TGCAGCGCCGCAGGGGGCCGGGGCGGCTACACCTTC. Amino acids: CSAAGGRGGYTF.

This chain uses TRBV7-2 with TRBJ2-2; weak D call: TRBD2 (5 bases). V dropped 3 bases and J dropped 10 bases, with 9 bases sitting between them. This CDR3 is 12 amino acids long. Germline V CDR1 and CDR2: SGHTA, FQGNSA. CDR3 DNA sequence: TGTGCCAGCAGCTTGGACTCCCTGGAGCTGTTTTTT. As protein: CASSLDSLELFF.

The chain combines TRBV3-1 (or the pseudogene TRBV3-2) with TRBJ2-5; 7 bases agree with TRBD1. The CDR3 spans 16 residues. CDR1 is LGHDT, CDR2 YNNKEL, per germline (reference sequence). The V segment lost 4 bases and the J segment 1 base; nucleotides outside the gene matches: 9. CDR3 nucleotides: TGTGCCAGCAGCCTCGGGTGGACAGGTCCCCAAGAGACCCAGTACTTC. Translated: CASSLGWTGPQETQYF.

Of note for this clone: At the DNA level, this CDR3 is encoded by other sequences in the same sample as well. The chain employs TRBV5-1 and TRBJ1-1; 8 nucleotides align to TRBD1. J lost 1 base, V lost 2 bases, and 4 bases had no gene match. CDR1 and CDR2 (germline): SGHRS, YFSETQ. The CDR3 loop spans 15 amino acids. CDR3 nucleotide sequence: TGCGCCAGCAGCTTAGGCGACAGGGGGAACACTGAAGCTTTCTTT. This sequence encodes CASSLGDRGNTEAFF.

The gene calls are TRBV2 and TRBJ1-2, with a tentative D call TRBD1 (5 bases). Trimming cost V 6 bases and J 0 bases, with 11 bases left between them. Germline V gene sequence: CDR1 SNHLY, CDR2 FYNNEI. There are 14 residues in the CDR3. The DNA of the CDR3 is TGTGCCAGCAGCCCCACAGGTACTAACTATGGCTACACCTTC. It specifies CASSPTGTNYGYTF.

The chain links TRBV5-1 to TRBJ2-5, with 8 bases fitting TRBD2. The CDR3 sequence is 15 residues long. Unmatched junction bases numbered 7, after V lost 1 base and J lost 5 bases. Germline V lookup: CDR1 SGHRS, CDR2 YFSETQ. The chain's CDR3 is CASSLPGGLGETQYF. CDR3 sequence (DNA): TGCGCCAGCAGCTTGCCGGGGGGGCTCGGGGAGACCCAGTACTTC. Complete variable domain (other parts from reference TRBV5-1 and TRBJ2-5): KAGVTQTPRYLIKTRGQQVTLSCSPISGHRSVSWYQQTPGQGLQFLFEYFSETQRNKGNFPGRFSGRQFSNSRSEMNVSTLELGDSALYLCASSLPGGLGETQYFGPGTRLLVL.

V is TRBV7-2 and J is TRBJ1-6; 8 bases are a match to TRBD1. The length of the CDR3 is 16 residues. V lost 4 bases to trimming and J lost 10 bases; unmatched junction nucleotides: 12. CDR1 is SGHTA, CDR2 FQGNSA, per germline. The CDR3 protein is CASSSRSGTGGSPLHF. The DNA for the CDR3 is TGTGCCAGCAGCTCGAGATCCGGGACAGGCGGATCACCCCTCCACTTT.

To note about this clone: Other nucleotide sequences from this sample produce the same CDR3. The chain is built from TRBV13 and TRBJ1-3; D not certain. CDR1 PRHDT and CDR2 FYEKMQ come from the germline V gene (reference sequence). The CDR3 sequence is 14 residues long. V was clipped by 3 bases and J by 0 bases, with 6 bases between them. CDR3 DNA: TGTGCCAGCAGCTTCGGCGGCTCTGGAAACACCATATATTTT. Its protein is CASSFGGSGNTIYF.

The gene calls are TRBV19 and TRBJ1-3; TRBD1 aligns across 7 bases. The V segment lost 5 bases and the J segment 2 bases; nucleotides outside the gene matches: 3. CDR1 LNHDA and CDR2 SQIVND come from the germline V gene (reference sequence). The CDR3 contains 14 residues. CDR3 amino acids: CASSRGTAGNTIYF. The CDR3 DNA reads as TGTGCCAGTAGTCGAGGGACAGCTGGAAACACCATATATTTT. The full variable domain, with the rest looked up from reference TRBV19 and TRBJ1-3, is DGGITQSPKYLFRKEGQNVTLSCEQNLNHDAMYWYRQDPGQGLRLIYYSQIVNDFQKGDIAEGYSVSREKKESFPLTVTSAQKNPTAFYLCASSRGTAGNTIYFGEGSWLTVV.

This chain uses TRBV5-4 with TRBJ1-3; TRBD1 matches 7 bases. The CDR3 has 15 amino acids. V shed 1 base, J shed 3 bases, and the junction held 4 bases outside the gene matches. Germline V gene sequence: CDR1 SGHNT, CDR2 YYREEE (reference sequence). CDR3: CASSLNDRVGNTIYF. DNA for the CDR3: TGTGCCAGCAGCTTGAACGACAGGGTTGGAAACACCATATATTTT.

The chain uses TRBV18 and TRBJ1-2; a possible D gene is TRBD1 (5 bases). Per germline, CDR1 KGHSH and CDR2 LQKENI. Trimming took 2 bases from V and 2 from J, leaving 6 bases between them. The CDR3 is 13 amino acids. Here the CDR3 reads CASSPDRNYGYTF. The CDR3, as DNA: TGTGCCAGCTCACCAGACAGAAACTATGGCTACACCTTC.

CDR3 residues: CAWSVRGRKNNEQFF. CDR3 bases: TGTGCCTGGAGTGTACGGGGGAGAAAGAATAATGAGCAGTTCTTC. The chain combines TRBV30 with TRBJ2-1, with TRBD2 as a possible D gene (6 bases). The CDR3 covers 15 residues. Germline values: CDR1 GTSNPN, CDR2 SVGIG (reference sequence). The V and J ends lost 0 bases and 7 bases respectively, with 16 bases between them.

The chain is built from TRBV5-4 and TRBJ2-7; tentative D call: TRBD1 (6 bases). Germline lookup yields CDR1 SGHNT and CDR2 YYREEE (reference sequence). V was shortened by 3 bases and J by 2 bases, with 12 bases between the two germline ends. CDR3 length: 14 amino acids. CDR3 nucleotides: TGTGCCAGCAGCTCCGGACAGATCACCTACGAGCAGTACGTC. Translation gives CASSSGQITYEQYV.